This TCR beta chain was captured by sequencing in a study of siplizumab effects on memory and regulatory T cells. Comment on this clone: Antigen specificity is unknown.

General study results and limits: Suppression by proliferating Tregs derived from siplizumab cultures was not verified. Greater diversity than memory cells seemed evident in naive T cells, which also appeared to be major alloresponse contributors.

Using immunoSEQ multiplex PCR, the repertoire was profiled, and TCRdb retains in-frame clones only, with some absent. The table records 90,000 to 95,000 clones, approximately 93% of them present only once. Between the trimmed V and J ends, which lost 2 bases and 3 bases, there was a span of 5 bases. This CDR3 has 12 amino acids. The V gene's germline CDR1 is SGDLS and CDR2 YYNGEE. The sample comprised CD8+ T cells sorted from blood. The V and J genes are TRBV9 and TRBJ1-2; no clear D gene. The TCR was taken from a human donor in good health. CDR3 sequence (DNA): TGTGCCAGCAGCGTTGACGACTATGGCTACACCTTC. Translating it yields CASSVDDYGYTF.